The clone carrying this TCR beta chain was counted many times. Its antigen is still unknown. RNA transcripts yielded amplified TCR beta CDR3 regions. Carried out on the TCR CDR3, a first-round RT-PCR used the HTBI primer set. Each CDR3 protein is one row after TCRdb ran MiXCR on the multiplex PCR reads. The sample includes some 250,000 distinct CDR3 sequences, roughly 15% of them seen just once. The record originates from a study of T cells in Graves' hyperthyroidism and ophthalmopathy. Overall study: Peripheral blood samples were taken at initial diagnosis, prior to any treatment. Study-wide points: Separating ophthalmopathy from stable hyperthyroidism was achieved by a 13 V-J model.

Those with hyperthyroidism were 18 to 65 years old, newly diagnosed, and ill for under 2 months. Preceding any ophthalmopathy symptoms, the blood sample dates from first hyperthyroidism diagnosis. The CDR3 consists of 11 residues. Germline V gene sequence: CDR1 SQVTM, CDR2 ANQGSEA. V was shortened by 4 bases and J by 5 bases, with 8 bases between the two germline ends. The sequencing sample was made of blood. The TCR sequence derives from a woman aged 40 to 50 with Graves' hyperthyroidism that later progressed to Graves' ophthalmopathy. The chain joins TRBV29-1 to TRBJ1-1; no firm D call. The CDR3 DNA is TGCAGCGTTGGTTTGGGGACTGAAGCTTTCTTT. Its protein is CSVGLGTEAFF.